This T cell receptor beta chain emerged from a study of chemoradiotherapy in HPV16-positive cancers. Clones were read by immunoSEQ multiplex PCR, and TCRdb kept only the in-frame ones, dropping some. The table lists 30,000 to 40,000 clones, nearly 90% of them singletons, with 3% to 3.5% in the top ten. Between the trimmed V and J ends, which lost 3 bases and 11 bases, there was a span of 13 bases. The CDR3 runs to 12 residues. Germline V gene lookup returns CDR1 KGHSH and CDR2 LQKENI. The input for sequencing was blood, taken from a patient who underwent chemoradiotherapy. This chain links TRBV18 with TRBJ1-1; D not certain. The clonotype was recovered from a human donor with HPV-associated anogenital cancer. CDR3: CASSPQRVDAFF. The CDR3 nucleotides are TGTGCCAGCTCACCCCAACGGGTGGATGCTTTCTTT. The whole variable domain, filled in from reference TRBV18 and TRBJ1-1, reads NAGVMQNPRHLVRRRGQEARLRCSPMKGHSHVYWYRQLPEEGLKFMVYLQKENIIDESGMPKERFSAEFPKEGPSILRIQQVVRGDSAAYFCASSPQRVDAFFGQGTRLTVV.